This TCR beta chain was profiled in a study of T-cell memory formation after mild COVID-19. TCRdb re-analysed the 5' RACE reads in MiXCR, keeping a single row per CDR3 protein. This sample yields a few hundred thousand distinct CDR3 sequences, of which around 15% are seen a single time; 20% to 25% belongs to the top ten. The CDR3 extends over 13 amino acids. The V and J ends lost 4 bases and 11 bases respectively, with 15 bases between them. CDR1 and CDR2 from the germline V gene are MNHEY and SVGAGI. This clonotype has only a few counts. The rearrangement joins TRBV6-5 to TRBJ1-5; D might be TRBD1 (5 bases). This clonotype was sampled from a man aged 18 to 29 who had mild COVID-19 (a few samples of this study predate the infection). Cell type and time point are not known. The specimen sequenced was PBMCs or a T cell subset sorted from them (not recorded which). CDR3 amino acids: CASSLTAGSAQHF. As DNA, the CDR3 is TGTGCCAGCAGTTTGACGGCAGGGTCAGCCCAGCATTTT.